This TCR beta chain was identified in a study of shared clonotypes between healthy human individuals. In the study's own analysis: From ImmunoSEQ came sequences covering only the junction and carrying no quality scores, so filtering differed. Sequenced by immunoSEQ multiplex PCR; TCRdb stores in-frame clones only, minus some. For V, J and clone size, that table is used; D and trimming come from the DNA. This sample has millions of clones, with over 85% found just once. Overall study findings and caveats: Non-shared clonotypes had lower generation probabilities than clonotypes shared by all four sorted-subset donors.

With regard to this clone: Its specificity is not known.

The V gene's germline CDR1 is MNHEY and CDR2 SMNVEV (reference sequence). The CDR3 is 17 amino acids. With V trimmed by 0 bases and J by 5 bases, 9 bases remained unmatched. The donors, healthy adults who were HIV-negative, had experienced no recent acute infections or vaccinations. The authors divided CD4+ cells into CD45RA+ naive and CD45RA-negative memory subsets. Sequenced sample: naive CD4+ T cells from PBMCs. Subset denoted: CD45RA+ positively selected. The chain couples TRBV27 to TRBJ2-1; 8 positions match TRBD2. The clonotype originates from a man aged 18 to 29 in good health. Some clones in this sample may be carry-over from other donors' samples. The DNA for the CDR3 is TGTGCCAGCAGTTTATCTTACGCTAGCGGGTGGGACAATGAGCAGTTCTTC. Its protein product is CASSLSYASGWDNEQFF.